This T cell receptor (beta chain) was sequenced in a study of T cells in women clearing cervical HPV infection. Study context: With HLA typing for only a few women, HLA confounding remains possible.

Assay used: immunoSEQ multiplex PCR; TCRdb lists only in-frame clones, some missing. The sample totals tens of thousands of clones. Findings of the study overall: Richness differences could reflect unmeasured T-cell content per sample.

Notes on this clone: No antigen is known for it.

The material sequenced was blood buffy coat. The clonotype comes from a woman aged 18-70 years with a cervical HPV16 infection that either progressed to CIN3+ or cleared (not recorded which).

CDR3 in amino acids: CATADREVSDEQFF. The part of the CDR3 DNA that was read is TGTGCCACAGCGGACAGGGAAGTTAGCGATGAG. The V gene is TRBV27, the J gene TRBJ2-1; the match to TRBD1 covers 8 bases. The read comes to an end 3 residues before the CDR3 does, leaving the germline J gene to fill in the end. Unmatched junction bases numbered 13, after V lost 10 bases and J lost 8 bases. The germline gives CDR1 MNHEY, CDR2 SMNVEV (reference sequence). The CDR3 length is 14 residues.